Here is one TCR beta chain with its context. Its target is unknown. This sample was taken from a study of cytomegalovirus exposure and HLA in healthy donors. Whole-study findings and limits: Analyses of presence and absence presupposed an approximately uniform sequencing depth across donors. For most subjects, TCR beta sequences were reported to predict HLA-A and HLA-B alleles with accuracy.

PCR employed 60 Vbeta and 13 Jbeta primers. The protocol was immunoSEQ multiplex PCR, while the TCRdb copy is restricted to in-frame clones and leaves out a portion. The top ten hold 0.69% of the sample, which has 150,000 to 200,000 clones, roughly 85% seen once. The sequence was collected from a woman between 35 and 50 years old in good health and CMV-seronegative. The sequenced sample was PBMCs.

CDR3 in DNA: TGCGCCAGCAGCACCGGGACAGTTCCCCATGGCTACACCTTC. Translation gives CASSTGTVPHGYTF. This chain connects TRBV5-1 to TRBJ1-2, with TRBD1 identical over 7 bases. Losses at the gene ends were 4 bases for V and 6 bases for J; bases not matched to a gene: 9. Germline CDR1 SGHRS, CDR2 YFSETQ. The CDR3 extends over 14 amino acids.